This T cell receptor (beta chain) was retrieved from a study of CD8 T cells in ankylosing spondylitis. From the 5' RACE reads, TCRdb called clonotypes with MiXCR, one entry per CDR3 protein. There are 250,000 to 400,000 distinct CDR3 sequences in the sample; around 10% occur only once, and 9.1% lies in the top ten. From germline, CDR1 is KGHDR and CDR2 SFDVKD. The CDR3 spans 16 residues. With 2 bases clipped from V and 4 bases from J, the junction kept 4 bases outside the gene matches. This clonotype has only a few counts. The target antigen is unknown. Regarding the study as a whole: The study identified a TCR beta motif of under ten highly homologous variants that appeared characteristic of ankylosing spondylitis blood.

The TCR sequence derives from a female donor with ankylosing spondylitis or in good health (not recorded which). Material for sequencing was blood, either unsorted or a sorted T cell fraction (not recorded which). This chain joins TRBV24-1 and TRBJ2-1, with 10 bases identical to TRBD2. The CDR3 region has the DNA TGTGCCACCAGTGATTCCGGGACTAGCGTATACAATGAGCAGTTCTTC. Protein sequence: CATSDSGTSVYNEQFF.